This T cell receptor beta chain was identified during a study of response to subunit inactivated influenza vaccine. The CDR3 is 16 amino acids. Germline CDR1 SEHNR, CDR2 FQNEAQ (reference sequence). V was cut by 1 base and J by 8 bases, with 20 bases left in between. The study, taken as a whole, reports: Each seasonal flu vaccination may recruit only limited new T cells, authors suggested.

Remarks on this clonotype: Its antigen remains unidentified.

TCRdb processed the RT-PCR reads anew with MiXCR; each CDR3 protein has one entry. The sample yields around 750,000 distinct CDR3 sequences, over 20% seen once. V gene TRBV7-9 combines with J gene TRBJ1-2; possible D gene TRBD1, 6 bases. This sequence originates from a middle-aged man who received an inactivated influenza vaccine. The sample in question was PBMCs from blood, obtained around 5 days after vaccination. DNA for the CDR3: TGTGCCAGCAGCTTAGAAGGATCCCAGGGGCGGAAAGGCTACACCTTC. This sequence encodes CASSLEGSQGRKGYTF.